The 27 T cell receptor beta chains given below trace back to one sample, sequenced in a study of T cell responses to AZD1222 COVID-19 vaccine. This table comes from immunoSEQ multiplex PCR, and its TCRdb copy is limited to in-frame clones, with some not included. Counted here are 75,000 to 95,000 clones, approximately 89% occurring once; the ten biggest clones make up roughly 5.3%. The sequencing used peripheral blood, collected 28 days after the second AZD1222 dose. Every receptor here comes from an adult who received the AZD1222 COVID-19 vaccine.

This clone has only a few counts. V and J are TRBV6-4 and TRBJ2-1; D not resolved. There are 13 residues in the CDR3. Germline V lookup: CDR1 MRHNA, CDR2 SNTAGT. Trimming pared 6 bases from V and 9 bases from J, leaving 15 bases between. In DNA form, the CDR3 reads TGTGCCAGCAGCCAGACCCCGAGCAGTGAGCAGTTCTTC. This gives the protein CASSQTPSSEQFF.

The chain uses TRBV27 and TRBJ2-7, with D perhaps matching TRBD2 (6 bases). This CDR3 has 14 residues. V lost 8 bases to trimming and J lost 2 bases, with 16 bases between them. Germline CDR1 reads MNHEY; CDR2 reads SMNVEV (reference sequence). The CDR3 is CASGVGGPPYEQYV. The CDR3 region has the DNA TGTGCCAGCGGGGTCGGGGGTCCCCCCTACGAGCAGTACGTC.

This CDR3 is CASSRGQQNTDTQYF. The CDR3 coding sequence is TGTGCCAGCTCACGAGGTCAGCAGAACACAGATACGCAGTATTTT. This chain joins TRBV18 and TRBJ2-3, with D uncertain. V dropped 4 bases and J dropped 2 bases, with 13 bases sitting between them. Germline CDR1 is KGHSH and CDR2 is LQKENI. The CDR3 has 15 amino acids.

This chain uses TRBV30 with TRBJ1-1; D is undetermined. Germline CDR1 is GTSNPN and CDR2 is SVGIG (reference sequence). V lost 1 base and J lost 4, with 10 bases in between. The CDR3 spans 13 residues. The CDR3 DNA is TGTGCCTGGAGTGCAGAGTCGTTCACTGAAGCTTTCTTT. This gives the protein CAWSAESFTEAFF.

V gene TRBV23-1 combines with J gene TRBJ1-2; 7 bases align to TRBD1. TRBV23-1 is marked as an open reading frame, function uncertain. V lost 4 bases, J lost 7 bases, and 21 bases stayed unmatched. The CDR3 length is 18 residues. In DNA, the CDR3 is TGCGCCAGCAGTCTAAAACCCGTCGGGGCAGGGGGACAATGTGGCTACACCTTC. Protein product: CASSLKPVGAGGQCGYTF.

V is TRBV10-2 and J is TRBJ2-3; 9 nucleotides align to TRBD2. The CDR3 is 14 residues long. CDR1 is WSHSY and CDR2 is SAAADI in the germline V gene. J gave up 1 base and V 6 bases, and 2 bases lay outside the gene matches. The CDR3: CASRERGGTDTQYF. The CDR3 nucleotides are TGCGCCAGCAGGGAGCGGGGGGGCACAGATACGCAGTATTTT.

In its sample, this clone was seen once. The V and J genes are TRBV5-1 and TRBJ1-1; D gene unclear. Looked up from germline, CDR1 is SGHRS and CDR2 is YFSETQ. V lost 4 bases, J lost 2 bases, and 18 bases lay in between. The CDR3 spans 16 residues. The CDR3 region has the DNA TGCGCCAGCAGCCCCAACATTGGAACAGAAAACACTGAAGCTTTCTTT. Translation: CASSPNIGTENTEAFF.

This rearrangement joins TRBV7-9 to TRBJ2-1; TRBD2 aligns across 7 bases. This CDR3 comprises 17 residues. Germline V lookup: CDR1 SEHNR, CDR2 FQNEAQ (reference sequence). Trimming took 0 bases from V and 9 from J; bases not matched to a gene: 14. The CDR3 sequence: CASSLALFGGGEGEQFF. DNA of the CDR3: TGTGCCAGCAGCTTAGCGCTGTTTGGCGGGGGAGAGGGTGAGCAGTTCTTC.

The chain recombines TRBV5-6 with TRBJ2-2; weak D call: TRBD1 (5 bases). The germline V and J ends were trimmed by 1 base and 3 bases, with 7 bases remaining between them. The length of the CDR3 is 14 residues. Germline V gives CDR1 SGHDT, CDR2 YYEEEE. The CDR3 nucleotides read TGTGCCAGCAGCTTGCACAGGCACACCGGGGAGCTGTTTTTT. Translation: CASSLHRHTGELFF.

This chain links TRBV25-1 with TRBJ1-5; no clear D. V lost 3 bases and J 0 bases, leaving 6 bases between the germline ends. The CDR3 consists of 14 residues. The germline gives CDR1 MGHDK, CDR2 SYGVNS. CDR3 sequence reads: CASSDRSSNQPQHF. The CDR3 nucleotides are TGTGCCAGCAGTGACAGGAGTAGCAATCAGCCCCAGCATTTT.

V usage is TRBV5-1 and J usage is TRBJ2-3; 7 positions match TRBD2. The CDR3 totals 16 residues. Germline V gene lookup returns CDR1 SGHRS and CDR2 YFSETQ. V gave up 0 bases and J gave up 5 bases; unmatched junction bases: 9. This chain's CDR3 is CASSLVSGGFLDTQYF. CDR3 nucleotides: TGCGCCAGCAGCTTGGTATCGGGGGGATTCTTAGATACGCAGTATTTT.

This chain connects TRBV4-3 to TRBJ1-3; a possible D gene is TRBD1 (5 bases). The CDR3 runs 13 residues. Germline lookup yields CDR1 LGHNA and CDR2 YSLEER. The ends were cut back, 4 bases at V and 7 bases at J, with 11 bases in the middle. The CDR3: CASSRGSGNTIYF. The CDR3 bases are TGCGCCAGCAGCCGGGGTTCAGGGAACACCATATATTTT.

The CDR3, as DNA: TGTGCCAGCAGTCCCGGACAGGGGTTCGACACCATATATTTT. Protein sequence: CASSPGQGFDTIYF. This rearrangement joins TRBV28 to TRBJ1-3; 9 nucleotides match TRBD1. This CDR3 region has 14 residues. Germline CDR1 MDHEN, CDR2 SYDVKM. The J segment lost 8 bases and the V segment lost 5 bases, leaving 7 bases of the junction unmatched.

The chain joins TRBV5-1 to TRBJ1-1; no clear D. Germline V CDR1 and CDR2: SGHRS, YFSETQ. V shed 4 bases and J shed 4 bases, with 8 bases lying between them. The CDR3 extends over 12 amino acids. The CDR3 DNA sequence: TGCGCCAGCAGCGCGGAGGGCACTGAAGCTTTCTTT. Translated: CASSAEGTEAFF.

The chain carries TRBV10-3 and TRBJ1-2; D uncertain. CDR1 is ENHRY and CDR2 is SYGVKD in the germline V gene. V lost 5 bases and J 4 bases, leaving 11 bases between the germline ends. This CDR3 contains 13 residues. The CDR3 protein is CAISLDVSYGYTF. The CDR3 DNA sequence: TGTGCCATCAGTCTAGACGTATCCTATGGCTACACCTTC.

The chain links TRBV5-1 to TRBJ2-7; D perhaps matches TRBD2 (5 bases). Trimming pared 4 bases from V and 0 bases from J, leaving 11 bases between. CDR1 is SGHRS and CDR2 is YFSETQ in the germline V gene. The length of the CDR3 is 14 residues. This CDR3 is CASSPDSTSYEQYF. CDR3 sequence (DNA): TGCGCCAGCAGCCCGGACTCGACCTCCTACGAGCAGTACTTC.

Only one count was recorded for this clone. CDR3 bases: TGTGCCAGCAGTCGGCTAGGGGGCGAGCAGTACTTC. It is translated as CASSRLGGEQYF. The genes are TRBV14 and TRBJ2-7; D is perhaps TRBD1 (6 bases). This CDR3 has 12 residues. The V gene lost 6 bases and the J gene lost 6 bases, with 12 bases spanning the gap. The germline V gene has CDR1 SGHDN and CDR2 FVKESK.

CDR3: CASSVESPAGFYNEQFF. As DNA, the CDR3 is TGTGCCAGCAGCGTAGAGAGCCCGGCGGGGTTCTACAATGAGCAGTTCTTC. The chain couples TRBV9 to TRBJ2-1; a possible D gene is TRBD2 (6 bases). This CDR3 region has 17 residues. The V gene's germline CDR1 is SGDLS and CDR2 YYNGEE. V was trimmed by 0 bases and J by 3 bases, leaving 16 bases between them.

J is TRBJ2-3 and V is TRBV13; TRBD1 agrees at 7 bases. The V gene end was trimmed by 3 bases and the J gene end by 7 bases; junction bases not matched to a gene: 7. The CDR3 runs to 14 residues. Germline CDR1 is PRHDT and CDR2 is FYEKMQ (reference sequence). The CDR3 DNA reads as TGTGCCAGCAGCTTTGACAGGGAATATCATACGCAGTATTTT. This encodes CASSFDREYHTQYF.

The chain has TRBV6-1 and TRBJ2-5, with TRBD1 matching 9 bases. Looked up from germline, CDR1 is MNHNS and CDR2 is SASEGT. The CDR3 length is 17 residues. V lost 0 bases, J lost 2 bases, and 7 bases stayed unmatched. The CDR3 nucleotides are TGTGCCAGCAGTGAAGCGGGTCCGGGGACAGGGCAAGAGACCCAGTACTTC. This translates into CASSEAGPGTGQETQYF.

This clone was seen a few times. The chain carries TRBV6-5 and TRBJ1-2; D remains unclear. The CDR3 contains 15 residues. Germline assignment: CDR1 MNHEY and CDR2 SVGAGI. V gave up 2 bases and J gave up 4 bases, with 14 bases separating them. CDR3 sequence reads: CASSYTTDGTYGYTF. CDR3 nucleotides: TGTGCCAGCAGTTACACAACGGACGGAACCTATGGCTACACCTTC.

CDR3 bases: TGCGCCAGCAGCCAAGAAGTGGACGGGCGCTACGAGCAGTACTTC. Translation: CASSQEVDGRYEQYF. The V call is TRBV4-1, the J call TRBJ2-7; D uncertain. V was cut by 0 bases and J by 3 bases, with 12 bases left in between. The CDR3 sequence is 15 residues long. The germline gives CDR1 MGHRA, CDR2 YSYEKL.

This chain joins TRBV7-9 and TRBJ2-4; D is perhaps TRBD1 (5 bases). Trimming left V 2 bases short and J 6 bases short, with 5 bases between. The germline V gene has CDR1 SEHNR and CDR2 FQNEAQ (reference sequence). This CDR3 is built from 12 residues. The CDR3 region has the DNA TGTGCCAGCAGCTTACAGGGAAACATTCAGTACTTC. Translating it yields CASSLQGNIQYF.

For the CDR3, the DNA is TGTGCCAGCAGCGCCGGCACTGGCTTTAACTACGAGCAGTACTTC. Protein sequence: CASSAGTGFNYEQYF. The V and J genes are TRBV7-6 and TRBJ2-7; D remains ambiguous. This CDR3 has 15 amino acids. Trimming pared 5 bases from V and 3 bases from J, leaving 17 bases between. Germline assignment: CDR1 SGHVS and CDR2 FNYEAQ.

V usage is TRBV7-9 and J usage is TRBJ2-7; 10 bases map to TRBD1. The CDR3 covers 14 residues. J gave up 5 bases and V 4 bases, and 5 bases lay outside the gene matches. Germline-derived CDR1 and CDR2 are SEHNR and FQNEAQ (reference sequence). The CDR3 here is CASSSTGGRNEQYF. CDR3 in DNA: TGTGCCAGCAGCTCGACAGGGGGCCGGAACGAGCAGTACTTC.

V usage is TRBV28 and J usage is TRBJ2-2; D gene unclear. Deletions cut 5 bases from V and 1 base from J, with 5 bases between. The germline CDR1 and CDR2 sequences are MDHEN and SYDVKM. This CDR3 is built from 13 residues. In nucleotides, the CDR3 is TGTGCCAGCAGTATCAGGAACACCGGGGAGCTGTTTTTT. It encodes CASSIRNTGELFF. The whole variable domain, filled in from reference TRBV28 and TRBJ2-2, reads DVKVTQSSRYLVKRTGEKVFLECVQDMDHENMFWYRQDPGLGLRLIYFSYDVKMKEKGDIPEGYSVSREKKERFSLILESASTNQTSMYLCASSIRNTGELFFGEGSRLTVL.

The rearrangement uses TRBV6-5 and TRBJ2-3, with D possibly matching TRBD1 (5 bases). CDR1 and CDR2 from the germline V gene are MNHEY and SVGAGI. The length of the CDR3 is 14 residues. The V end was cut by 6 bases, the J end by 1 base, with 11 bases between. The CDR3 spells CASSRKGRTDTQYF. For the CDR3, the DNA is TGTGCCAGCAGCCGCAAGGGGCGCACAGATACGCAGTATTTT.